This TCR beta chain was retrieved from a study of T cells in women clearing cervical HPV infection. Study at large: HLA type stays a possible confounder, typing being limited. General observations from the study: A classifier using richness and V gene abundances reached an AUC of around 0.83. Repertoire richness, not evenness, was significantly elevated in CIN3+ cases versus controls.

Per germline, CDR1 LNHDA and CDR2 SQIVND (reference sequence). The CDR3 is 14 amino acids. A note on this clone: What it binds is unknown. The read stops 3 residues short of the end of the CDR3; the missing end is completed from the germline J gene.

The assay was immunoSEQ multiplex PCR, and TCRdb's table has in-frame clones only and misses some. Its clone listing holds around 39,000 clones. The origin of this receptor is a woman aged 18-69 years with a cervical HPV16 infection that either progressed to CIN3+ or cleared (not recorded which). The chain joins TRBV19 to TRBJ2-2; a possible D gene is TRBD1 (6 bases). The sample taken for sequencing was blood buffy coat. CDR3 bases read: TGTGCCAGTAGAACCTTACAGGGTGCAGGAAAG. Translated: CASRTLQGAGK. The CDR3 in its entirety is CASRTLQGAGKLFF.